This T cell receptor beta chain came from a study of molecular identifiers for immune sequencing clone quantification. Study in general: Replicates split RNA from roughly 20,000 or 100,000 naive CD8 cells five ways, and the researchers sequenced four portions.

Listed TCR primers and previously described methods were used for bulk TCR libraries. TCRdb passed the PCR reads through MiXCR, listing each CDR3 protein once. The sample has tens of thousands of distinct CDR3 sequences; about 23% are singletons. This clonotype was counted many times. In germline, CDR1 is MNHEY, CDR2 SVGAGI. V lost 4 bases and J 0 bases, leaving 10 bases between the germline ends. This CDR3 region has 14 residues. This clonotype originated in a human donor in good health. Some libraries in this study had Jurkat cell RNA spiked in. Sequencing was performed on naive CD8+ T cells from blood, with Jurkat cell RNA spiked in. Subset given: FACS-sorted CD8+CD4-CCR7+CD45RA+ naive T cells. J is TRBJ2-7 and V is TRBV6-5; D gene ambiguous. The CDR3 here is CASSSQQFSYEQYF. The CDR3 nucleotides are TGTGCCAGCAGTTCGCAACAGTTCTCCTACGAGCAGTACTTC.